This T cell receptor (beta chain) emerged from a study of PD-1 blockade in mismatch repair-deficient tumors. Libraries were prepared by immunoSEQ multiplex PCR; TCRdb keeps only in-frame clonotypes and omits some of them. The sample consists of roughly 34,000 clones, around 80% of them appearing once. Germline V gene sequence: CDR1 LNHDA, CDR2 SQIVND (reference sequence). CDR3 length: 13 amino acids. Trimming shortened V by 5 bases and J by 3 bases, and 9 bases separated the two germline ends. Three pembrolizumab responders had their TCRs sequenced. Study-level points and caveats: After pembrolizumab, tumor-resident clones rose rapidly, then generally contracted before radiologic responses.

Remarks on this clone: Its antigen remains unknown.

The sequence derives from an adult with mismatch repair-deficient cancer. The chain carries TRBV19 and TRBJ2-3; perhaps TRBD1 as D (5 bases). Sequencing was performed on PBMCs, taken less than 7 weeks after starting pembrolizumab. CDR3 nucleotides: TGTGCCAGTAGTCTCGACAGAACAGATACGCAGTATTTT. This gives the protein CASSLDRTDTQYF.